The rows below give T cell receptor beta chains drawn from one sample of a study of blood T cell repertoires in COVID-19. Here immunoSEQ multiplex PCR was the method, and the copy in TCRdb shows in-frame clones only, minus some. This table has approximately 34,000 clones, around 86% appearing once. Sequenced input: peripheral blood. The receptors shown here come from a man in his 60s with active COVID-19. The CDR3 runs from the conserved cysteine through the conserved F or W.

TRBV14	TRBJ1-3	CASSRYNSGNTIYF
TRBV15	TRBJ1-2	CATSRDVSYGYTF
TRBV23-1	TRBJ1-1	CASPGGCRVNTEAFF
TRBV2	TRBJ2-1	CASTGLATENEQFF
TRBV9	TRBJ2-5	CASSARGQPEWETQYF
TRBV20-1	TRBJ1-1	CSASGNTEAFF
TRBV12-3/TRBV12-4	TRBJ1-2	CASSYRVFYGYTF
TRBV5-4	TRBJ1-1	CASSLWTGDTEAFF
TRBV19	TRBJ2-1	CASRNTLGRLFF
TRBV4-2	TRBJ2-5	CASSQDGAGGLVETQYF
TRBV18	TRBJ2-2	CASSPLTRALAGTGELFF
TRBV6-2/TRBV6-3	TRBJ2-3	CASSYDRITSTDTQYF
TRBV2	TRBJ2-2	CASRTGTSTGELFF
TRBV7-2	TRBJ2-2	CASSLELNTGELFF
TRBV6-5	TRBJ2-2	CASSEGQGAAGELFF
TRBV19	TRBJ2-5	CASSLNRGQETQYF
TRBV7-9	TRBJ1-6	CASSLGRENSPLHF
TRBV7-6	TRBJ2-3	CASSLVAGVTDTQYF
TRBV5-1	TRBJ2-7	CASSLQPGDSYEQYF
TRBV19	TRBJ2-3	CASSIGLGDTDTQYF
TRBV6-5	TRBJ1-2	CASRTGYYGYTF
TRBV7-2	TRBJ1-2	CASTPRRGLYYGYTF
TRBV5-7	TRBJ1-5	CASSWEAGGNNQPQHF
TRBV6-5	TRBJ2-2	CASSSWTGDTGELFF
TRBV7-9	TRBJ1-2	CASSPPPQGNYGYTF
TRBV19	TRBJ1-2	CASSDSPLFYGYTF
TRBV2	TRBJ1-1	CASKGGRNTEAFF
TRBV5-6	TRBJ1-1	CASSFDRRQNGAFF
TRBV5-5	TRBJ2-4	CASSPLAGDSAKNIQYF
TRBV14	TRBJ2-1	CASSRLAGGSYNEQFF
TRBV7-2	TRBJ1-3	CASSLNSGAYGNTIYF
TRBV6-5	TRBJ1-2	CASTLRGGDNYGYTF
TRBV15	TRBJ2-7	CATREGKEQYF
TRBV5-1	TRBJ2-7	CASSLGQGAYEQYF
TRBV28	TRBJ2-5	CASSLGTNQETQYF
TRBV16	TRBJ2-3	CASSQSGDTQYF
TRBV12-3/TRBV12-4	TRBJ2-7	CASSPGQNEQYF
TRBV7-8	TRBJ2-1	CASSLADRGLDYNEQFF
TRBV7-2	TRBJ1-1	CASSSVRTGPTEAFF
TRBV23-1	TRBJ1-6	CASSQIRDREIISPLHF
TRBV11-2	TRBJ1-3	CASSPDRVSGNTIYF
TRBV6-6	TRBJ1-1	CASSAGVRNTEAFF